This T cell receptor beta chain was profiled in a study of response to subunit inactivated influenza vaccine. Broader study findings: That few new T cells are recruited by each seasonal influenza vaccination was the authors' suggestion.

This clonotype was detected ten times or more. Its antigen is undetermined. MiXCR, applied by TCRdb to the RT-PCR reads, yields one record per CDR3 protein. The sample contains about 570,000 distinct CDR3 sequences, 11% of which appear only once. Trimming took 6 bases from V and 0 from J; bases not matched to a gene: 3. The CDR3 runs 16 residues. Germline assignment: CDR1 MDHEN and CDR2 SYDVKM. These same data were also listed under a study on T cells expressing NK-cell markers. That work contributes: The authors generated TCR beta cDNA through 5'RACE template switching with UMIs. About 1.0-7.0% of CD8+ T cells in more than 5 donors belonged to dominant NKG2C+ clonotypes. These same clonotypes (in a few donors) also led the CD3+CD56-NKG2C+ fraction. HCMV specificity of the expanded NKG2C+ T cell clones was not established.

The sequence derives from a man in his forties or fifties who received an inactivated influenza vaccine. The chain recombines TRBV28 with TRBJ2-1; 12 bases fit TRBD2. The sample in question was PBMCs from blood, obtained on the day of vaccination. In DNA form, the CDR3 reads TGTGCCAGCAGGGGACTAGCGGGTGCCTCCTACAATGAGCAGTTCTTC. It specifies CASRGLAGASYNEQFF.